The subject of this entry is one T cell receptor beta chain. This sample stems from a study of control samples from healthy donors and cancer patients. Assay: immunoSEQ multiplex PCR; the TCRdb copy retains only in-frame clones and omits some. This table holds around 110,000 clones, over 90% found once. This receptor was identified in a man younger than 45 in good health. Sequenced: blood.

The CDR3 loop is CASSQAMARGAKNIQYF. The DNA of the CDR3 is TGTGCCAGCAGCCAAGCCATGGCCCGGGGGGCCAAAAACATTCAGTACTTC. The chain joins TRBV14 to TRBJ2-4; D perhaps matches TRBD2 (6 bases). V lost 1 base and J 1 base, leaving 14 bases between the germline ends. Germline lookup yields CDR1 SGHDN and CDR2 FVKESK. The length of the CDR3 is 17 residues. The variable domain in full, with the rest retrieved from reference TRBV14 and TRBJ2-4, is EAGVTQFPSHSVIEKGQTVTLRCDPISGHDNLYWYRRVMGKEIKFLLHFVKESKQDESGMPNNRFLAERTGGTYSTLKVQPAELEDSGVYFCASSQAMARGAKNIQYFGAGTRLSVL.